The clone carrying this T cell receptor beta chain has only one observation. Its cognate antigen is unknown. V was clipped by 5 bases and J by 8 bases; unmatched bases: 10. Looked up from germline, CDR1 is MNHNY and CDR2 is SVGAGI (reference sequence). This CDR3 has 16 amino acids. Vbeta (60) and Jbeta (13) primers were used in the PCR. The method was immunoSEQ multiplex PCR; TCRdb's version includes in-frame clones alone and lacks a portion of them. The sample lists around 190,000 clones, approximately 79% occurring once. The entry originates in a study of cytomegalovirus exposure and HLA in healthy donors. Findings and limits, study-wide: The likely explanation for a cluster of highly shared sequence variants was sequencing artifact. HLA restriction was apparent for most CMV-associated TCR beta chains in a later analysis. A prior analysis recorded that most TCR beta V segments were productive about 90% or about 30% of the time.

This receptor was identified in a woman aged 40 to 50 in good health and CMV-seronegative. The sample comprised PBMCs. V is TRBV6-6 and J is TRBJ2-1, with 12 positions matching TRBD2. The CDR3 spells CASSPLTSGSRDEQFF. For the CDR3, the DNA is TGTGCCAGCAGTCCCCTGACTAGCGGGAGTAGGGATGAGCAGTTCTTC.